This T cell receptor (beta chain) was identified in a study of cytotoxic CD8 clonotypes in ibrutinib-treated CLL. Study overall: Among patients, 24 responded partially and 2 completely; around 15 then stayed remitted and 12 progressed after median about 68 months. Study conclusions and caveats: Pretreatment clonality was elevated relative to age-matched healthy donors and paralleled circulating CD8+ T-cell counts. At progression, clonality fell back toward baseline after rising at ibrutinib response.

Comment on this clone: What it binds is not known.

The V and J ends lost 1 base and 5 bases respectively, with 11 bases between them. Germline V CDR1 and CDR2: SGHTA, FQGNSA. This CDR3 is built from 14 residues. Depth targeted 1 in 200,000 to 1 in 1 million T cells, averaging 10x coverage per clonotype. Some clones are missing from TCRdb's copy, which holds only in-frame ones; the method was immunoSEQ multiplex PCR. The sample comprises around 310,000 clones, 80% of which are singletons, and 5.5% to 8% rests with the top ten. Sequenced material: PBMCs, taken before ibrutinib treatment. V gene TRBV7-2 combines with J gene TRBJ2-5; D not certain. The receptor's source is a human donor with chronic lymphocytic leukemia. The CDR3 is CASSLEWILETQYF. CDR3 sequence (DNA): TGTGCCAGCAGCTTAGAGTGGATTTTGGAGACCCAGTACTTC.